This TCR beta chain comes out of a study of PD-1 blockade in classical Hodgkin lymphoma. General study points: Before treatment, TCR diversity in newly diagnosed patients was reportedly lower than in healthy donors.

Indicated time point: newly diagnosed, previously untreated cHL patient sample. By magnetic negative selection, CD4+ T cells were purified from thawed PBMCs. This CDR3 is built from 12 residues. Looked up from germline, CDR1 is MNHNY and CDR2 is SVGAGI (reference sequence). The V gene lost 4 bases and the J gene lost 15 bases, with 16 bases spanning the gap. TCRdb keeps only in-frame clones here, not all; method: immunoSEQ multiplex PCR. Of about 35,000 clones listed, around 89% are singletons. Remarks on this clone: Its matching antigen is unknown.

The clonotype was recovered from a human donor with classical Hodgkin lymphoma. The sample was CD4+ T cells from blood. The chain combines TRBV6-6 with TRBJ1-5; D not certain. The CDR3 DNA sequence: TGTGCCAGCAGTTCCCAAGGCCGAGATCCGCATTTT. As protein: CASSSQGRDPHF.